This TCR beta chain comes out of a study of blood T cell repertoires in COVID-19 (dated by TCRdb to 2020 to 2022). With regard to the full study: Samples from collaborators originated in the United States, Italy and Spain and spanned both the acute and convalescent phases of COVID-19. Deeply sampled blood TCRbeta repertoires from subjects exposed to, actively infected with, or recovered from COVID-19 were included in the dataset. The repertoires were released in a freely available public database intended as a resource for research on the immune response to SARS-CoV-2. The prospective study material was composed of cDNA or gDNA derived from T cells, B-cell-depleted T cells, or PBMCs. Samples were obtained from the ongoing ImmuneRACE study (first 160 participants) and from 950 to 1,500 subjects provided by 6 global collaborators. HLA class I and class II types, where available, came from metadata supplied by the sample provider rather than from assay-based typing. Sample metadata almost always included a de-identified subject ID, COVID-19 status, age in years and sex. Results the study describes overall, beyond this receptor: The quantity of clinical and demographic metadata differed by source and by participant and was supplied without curation.

TCRbeta CDR3 regions were amplified from genomic DNA by means of the immunoSEQ Assay, a bias-controlled multiplex PCR. The paper's data handling went like this. Within the assay, amplification of reference gene primers was used to estimate how many nucleated cells each sample contained. To quantify the absolute abundance of each unique TCRbeta CDR3 rearrangement, sequence reads were collapsed and filtered. For each sample, productive Simpson clonality was calculated by taking the square root of Simpson's diversity index across productive rearrangements. Not all clones reach the TCRdb copy of this immuneACCESS table, which keeps in-frame sequences only. Checked studies attribute under half of the gap to unresolved V genes and leave the rest unexplained. V and J calls and clone size come straight from that table; D and trimming were deduced from the DNA. This sample has over 110,000 clones in its table, and roughly 83% of those were observed once. About 5.5% of the sample lies in the top ten.

A note on this clone: Which antigen it targets is not known. Per-base qualities were not stored, and no clone one base away is much larger.

Participants in the prospective study were aged roughly 18 to 89 years, lived in 20 to 30 United States geographic areas, and enrolled through a virtual design. Cohort assignment in the prospective study relied on participant-reported clinical history from a screening survey and a study questionnaire. Each participant in the prospective study had whole blood, serum and a nasopharyngeal or oropharyngeal swab collected by mobile phlebotomists. Over an approximately 2-month period, participants in the prospective study had the option of providing additional blood draws and questionnaires. Before DNA extraction, prospective study blood samples were shipped either frozen or at room temperature. CDR1 is given as SGHAT and CDR2 as FQNNGV, both from the germline V gene. V is cut by 1 base and J by 5 bases, and the space between the germline ends is 12 bases. The CDR3 runs 14 amino acids, cysteine and phenylalanine included. The only DNA kept is the CDR3, 42 bases in frame from the first base.

This sequence uses TRBV11-2 and TRBJ2-7; possibly the D gene is TRBD1, per 6 matching bases. This clonotype was obtained from a man between 35 and 55 years old with acute COVID-19. Sequencing used PBMCs or T cells enriched from blood (not recorded which). DNA sequence: TGTGCCAGCAGCTTAGTGGGGTCAGGGGACGAGCAGTACTTC. Translated, it gives CASSLVGSGDEQYF.